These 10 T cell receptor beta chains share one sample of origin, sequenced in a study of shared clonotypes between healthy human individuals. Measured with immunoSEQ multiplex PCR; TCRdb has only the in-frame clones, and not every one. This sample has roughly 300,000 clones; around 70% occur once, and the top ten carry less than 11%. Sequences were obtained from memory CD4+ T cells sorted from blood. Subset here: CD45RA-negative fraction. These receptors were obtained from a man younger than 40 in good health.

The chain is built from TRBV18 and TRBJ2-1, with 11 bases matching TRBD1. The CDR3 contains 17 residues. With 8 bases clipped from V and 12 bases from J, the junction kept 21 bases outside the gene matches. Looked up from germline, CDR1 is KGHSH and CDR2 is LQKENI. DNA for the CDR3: TGTGCCAGCGATACCCCCCGCGGACAGGGGGCAGAAGTTTGGCAGTTCTTC. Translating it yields CASDTPRGQGAEVWQFF.

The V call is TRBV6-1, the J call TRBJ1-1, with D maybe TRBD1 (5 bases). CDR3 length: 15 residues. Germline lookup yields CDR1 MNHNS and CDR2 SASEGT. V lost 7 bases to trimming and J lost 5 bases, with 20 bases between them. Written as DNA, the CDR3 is TGTGCCAGCACCTTAGCCACGGTAGGGGATACTGAAGCTTTCTTT. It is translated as CASTLATVGDTEAFF.

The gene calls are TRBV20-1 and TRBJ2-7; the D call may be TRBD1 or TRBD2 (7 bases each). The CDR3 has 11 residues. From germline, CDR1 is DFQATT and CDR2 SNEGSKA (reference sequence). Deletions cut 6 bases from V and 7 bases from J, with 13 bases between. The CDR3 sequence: CSAHQGGEQYF. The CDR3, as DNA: TGCAGTGCCCATCAGGGGGGGGAGCAGTACTTC.

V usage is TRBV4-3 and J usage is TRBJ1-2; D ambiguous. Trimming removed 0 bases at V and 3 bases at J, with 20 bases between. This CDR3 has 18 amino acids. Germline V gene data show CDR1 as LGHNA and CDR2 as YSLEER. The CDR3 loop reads CASSQDALGRRNYYGYTF. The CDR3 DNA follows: TGCGCCAGCAGCCAAGATGCACTGGGCCGCCGGAACTACTATGGCTACACCTTC.

This CDR3 reads CARSEFRNEQFF. As DNA, the CDR3 is TGTGCCAGGAGCGAGTTTAGGAATGAGCAGTTCTTC. This chain uses TRBV2 with TRBJ2-1; D gene ambiguous. Germline V gives CDR1 SNHLY, CDR2 FYNNEI. The CDR3 length is 12 residues. The ends were cut back, 9 bases at V and 7 bases at J, with 13 bases in the middle.

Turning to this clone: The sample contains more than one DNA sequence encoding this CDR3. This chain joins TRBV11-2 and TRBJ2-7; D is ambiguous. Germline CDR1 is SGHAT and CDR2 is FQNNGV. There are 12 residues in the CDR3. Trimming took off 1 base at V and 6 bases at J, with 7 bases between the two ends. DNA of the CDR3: TGTGCCAGCAGCTTAGGCCCGGGCGAGCAGTACTTC. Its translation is CASSLGPGEQYF.

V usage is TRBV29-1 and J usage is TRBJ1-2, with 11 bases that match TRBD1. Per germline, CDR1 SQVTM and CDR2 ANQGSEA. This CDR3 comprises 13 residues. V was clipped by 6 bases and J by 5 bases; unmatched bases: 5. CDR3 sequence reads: CSVGQGARYGYTF. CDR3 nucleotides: TGCAGCGTCGGACAGGGGGCGCGATATGGCTACACCTTC.

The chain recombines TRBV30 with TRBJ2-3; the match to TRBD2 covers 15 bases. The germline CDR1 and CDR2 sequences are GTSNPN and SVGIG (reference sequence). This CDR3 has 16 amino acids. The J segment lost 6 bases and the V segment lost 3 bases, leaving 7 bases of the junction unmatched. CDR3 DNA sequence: TGTGCCTGGAGCACAGGGACTAGCGGGAGGAGGGATACGCAGTATTTT. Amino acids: CAWSTGTSGRRDTQYF.

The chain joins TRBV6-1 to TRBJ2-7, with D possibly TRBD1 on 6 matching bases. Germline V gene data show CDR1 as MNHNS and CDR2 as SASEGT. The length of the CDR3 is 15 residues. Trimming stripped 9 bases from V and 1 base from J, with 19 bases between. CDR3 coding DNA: TGTGCCAGTCAACGTCAACTCGGGACATCCTACGAGCAGTACTTC. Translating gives CASQRQLGTSYEQYF.

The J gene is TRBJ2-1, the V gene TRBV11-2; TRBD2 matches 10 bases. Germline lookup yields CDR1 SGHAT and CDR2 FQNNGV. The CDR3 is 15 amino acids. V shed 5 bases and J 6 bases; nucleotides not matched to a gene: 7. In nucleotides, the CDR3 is TGTGCCAGCAGCACCGGGACTAGCGTTTCCAATGAGCAGTTCTTC. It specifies CASSTGTSVSNEQFF.